This T cell receptor (beta chain) emerged from a study of cytomegalovirus exposure and HLA in healthy donors. Overall study context: The 90 to 150 validation repertoires matched the roughly 700 first-cohort repertoires in platform, a later analysis reported.

Repertoires were generated with immunoSEQ multiplex PCR, while TCRdb's copy carries only in-frame clones and drops some. The sample includes about 180,000 clones, 85% seen only once; the top ten take 15% to 20%. The germline gives CDR1 MNHEY, CDR2 SVGAGI. Trimming cost V 5 bases and J 5 bases, with 10 bases left between them. The CDR3 totals 13 residues. The origin of this receptor is a young man in good health and CMV-seropositive. The rearrangement uses TRBV6-5 and TRBJ2-1; D is unresolved. Sample: PBMCs. The DNA of the CDR3 is TGTGCCAGCAGTCCCGAGTCGCACAATGAGCAGTTCTTC. Translated: CASSPESHNEQFF.